These 32 T cell receptor beta chains were sequenced from one sample in a study of regulatory T cells in long-lasting Graves disease. Time point meaning: persistent/refractory GD, antithyroid drugs over 5 years with positive TRAb. RNA from PBMCs was the source of the TCR library. Library construction for TCR beta used iRepertoire HTBI primers and Arm-PCR of CDR3 regions. TCRdb passed the multiplex PCR reads through MiXCR, listing each CDR3 protein once. The sample lists 350,000 to 500,000 distinct CDR3 sequences; roughly 23% were seen once. The sequenced sample was peripheral blood mononuclear cells (PBMCs), obtained when the disease was refractory, from a patient treated with antithyroid drugs. These receptors were taken from a female donor with Graves disease.

The rearrangement uses TRBV13 and TRBJ2-1, with D unclear. This CDR3 has 14 residues. Germline CDR1 reads PRHDT; CDR2 reads FYEKMQ (reference sequence). The V end lost 5 bases, the J end lost 4 bases, and 12 bases lay between the germline ends. The CDR3 spells CASSPGAEYNEQFF. CDR3 nucleotide sequence: TGTGCCAGCAGCCCAGGTGCGGAATACAATGAGCAGTTCTTC.

J is TRBJ1-2 and V is TRBV9; 12 bases match TRBD1. This CDR3 has 18 residues. The trim removed 3 bases at V and 2 bases at J, leaving 11 bases unmatched. Per the germline V gene, CDR1 is SGDLS and CDR2 is YYNGEE. CDR3 in DNA: TGTGCCAGCAGCGCGGGACAGGGGGCGGTTGTCTCCAACTATGGCTACACCTTC. Translated: CASSAGQGAVVSNYGYTF.

The chain couples TRBV5-1 to TRBJ2-1, with 8 positions matching TRBD2. CDR1 SGHRS and CDR2 YFSETQ come from the germline V gene. The CDR3 consists of 15 residues. The V segment lost 5 bases and the J segment 3 bases; nucleotides outside the gene matches: 7. The CDR3: CASRPSGPSYNEQFF. The CDR3 nucleotides are TGCGCCAGCAGGCCTAGCGGGCCTAGCTACAATGAGCAGTTCTTC.

In regard to this clonotype: This sequence may be a read error, since a much larger clone differs from it by one base. The CDR3 loop is CATSTRPLLDVQYF. The CDR3 bases are TGTGCCACCAGCACGAGACCCCTTCTAGACGTTCAGTACTTC. The chain carries TRBV15 and TRBJ2-4; D is uncertain. Germline-derived CDR1 and CDR2 are LNHNV and YYDKDF (reference sequence). Trimming shortened V by 4 bases and J by 11 bases, and 18 bases separated the two germline ends. The CDR3 has 14 amino acids. Based on the CDR3 plus reference TRBV15 and TRBJ2-4, the full variable domain is DAMVIQNPRYQVTQFGKPVTLSCSQTLNHNVMYWYQQKSSQAPKLLFHYYDKDFNNEADTPDNFQSRRPNTSFCFLDIRSPGLGDTAMYLCATSTRPLLDVQYFGAGTRLSVL.

This clonotype was found a few times. The rearrangement uses TRBV20-1 and TRBJ2-2; a weak D match, TRBD1 (6 bases). Between the trimmed V and J ends, which lost 4 bases and 6 bases, there was a span of 18 bases. The CDR3 has 15 amino acids. Germline V gene sequence: CDR1 DFQATT, CDR2 SNEGSKA (reference sequence). CDR3 bases: TGCAGTGCTACCAACGACAGGAAGGTGGCCGGGGAGCTGTTTTTT. This sequence encodes CSATNDRKVAGELFF.

The sample holds many counts of this clonotype. The rearrangement uses TRBV2 and TRBJ1-1; 8 bases line up with TRBD1. The germline gives CDR1 SNHLY, CDR2 FYNNEI. V lost 8 bases to trimming and J lost 5 bases; unmatched junction nucleotides: 7. The CDR3 has 13 residues. The CDR3 here is CASGGTGQTEAFF. The CDR3 DNA sequence: TGTGCCAGCGGAGGGACAGGACAAACTGAAGCTTTCTTT.

This clonotype appeared many times. The chain combines TRBV6-9 with TRBJ2-7, with D possibly matching TRBD2 (5 bases). Germline V lookup: CDR1 MNHGY, CDR2 SVAAGI. Deletions cut 3 bases from V and 3 bases from J, with 12 bases between. This CDR3 spans 14 amino acids. CDR3 protein: CASSYSSESYEQYF. Written as DNA, the CDR3 is TGTGCCAGCAGTTACAGTAGCGAAAGCTACGAGCAGTACTTC.

This clonotype appeared many times. The J gene is TRBJ2-7, the V gene TRBV2, with D possibly matching TRBD2 (6 bases). V was shortened by 1 base and J by 0 bases, with 10 bases between the two germline ends. Per germline, CDR1 SNHLY and CDR2 FYNNEI. This CDR3 has 15 residues. The chain's CDR3 is CASSEVGGSSYEQYF. The DNA of the CDR3 is TGTGCCAGCAGTGAAGTCGGGGGTAGCTCCTACGAGCAGTACTTC.

As regards this clonotype: A read error may be the cause here, since a much bigger clone is one base away. The rearrangement uses TRBV20-1 and TRBJ1-5; 8 positions match TRBD1. This CDR3 comprises 13 residues. Germline V CDR1 and CDR2: DFQATT, SNEGSKA (reference sequence). The CDR3 protein is CGARDRGRQPQHF. DNA for the CDR3: TGCGGTGCTAGAGACAGGGGCAGGCAGCCCCAGCATTTT.

This clonotype has a count of ten or more. CDR3 loop: CSVGGGNYGYTF. CDR3 in DNA: TGCAGCGTGGGAGGGGGAAACTATGGCTACACCTTC. The rearrangement links TRBV29-1 to TRBJ1-2; TRBD1 is a possible D gene (6 bases). V dropped 6 bases and J dropped 2 bases, with 10 bases sitting between them. This CDR3 has 12 amino acids. The germline gives CDR1 SQVTM, CDR2 ANQGSEA. Filled out from reference TRBV29-1 and TRBJ1-2, the complete variable domain reads SAVISQKPSRDICQRGTSLTIQCQVDSQVTMMFWYRQQPGQSLTLIATANQGSEATYESGFVIDKFPISRPNLTFSTLTVSNMSPEDSSIYLCSVGGGNYGYTFGSGTRLTVV.

Notes on this clonotype: This could be a read error, since a much larger clone is one nucleotide away. The chain carries TRBV28 and TRBJ1-1; D is unclear. The CDR3 runs 14 residues. Germline CDR1 and CDR2: MDHEN and SYDVKM. The CDR3 region is CASSLSRLNTGAFF. CDR3 coding DNA: TGTGCCAGCAGTTTAAGTAGGTTGAACACTGGAGCTTTCTTT.

This clonotype was detected many times. The chain employs TRBV12-3 or TRBV12-4 and TRBJ1-2; TRBD1 might be the D (5 bases). The CDR3 covers 15 residues. Trimming removed 3 bases at V and 7 bases at J, with 18 bases between. The CDR3 DNA sequence: TGTGCCAGCAGTTTCGTGGGACCGTTACCAAGTGGCTACACCTTC. Amino acid sequence: CASSFVGPLPSGYTF.

This clonotype occurred many times. The chain carries TRBV28 and TRBJ2-4, with D unclear. Germline V gives CDR1 MDHEN, CDR2 SYDVKM. The CDR3 is 11 amino acids. The V gene lost 11 bases and the J gene lost 5 bases, with 10 bases spanning the gap. The CDR3 nucleotides read TGTGCCGTGGGGTCGCAAAACATTCAGTACTTC. Protein product: CAVGSQNIQYF.

This clonotype was picked up many times. The chain couples TRBV7-3 to TRBJ2-1; tentatively, D is TRBD1 (6 bases). This CDR3 region has 13 residues. V gave up 6 bases and J gave up 3 bases, with 9 bases separating them. Germline CDR1 SGHTA, CDR2 FQGTGA. The CDR3 DNA sequence: TGTGCCAGCAGTTCGGACAGCTACAATGAGCAGTTCTTC. Translation: CASSSDSYNEQFF. Filled out from reference TRBV7-3 and TRBJ2-1, the complete variable domain reads GAGVSQTPSNKVTEKGKYVELRCDPISGHTALYWYRQSLGQGPEFLIYFQGTGAADDSGLPNDRFFAVRPEGSVSTLKIQRTERGDSAVYLCASSSDSYNEQFFGPGTRLTVL.

This clonotype was recorded many times. V gene TRBV12-3 or TRBV12-4 combines with J gene TRBJ1-3; D call uncertain. With 5 bases removed from V and 0 bases from J, the gap between germline ends came to 8 bases. There are 14 residues in the CDR3. CDR3 in DNA: TGTGCCAGCAGTGCCGCCAACTCTGGAAACACCATATATTTT. As protein: CASSAANSGNTIYF.

Regarding this clonotype: A far larger clone is a single base away, which makes a read error likely. The V gene is TRBV27, the J gene TRBJ2-7; 11 positions agree with TRBD2. V gave up 8 bases and J gave up 7 bases; unmatched junction bases: 10. Germline V gives CDR1 MNHEY, CDR2 SMNVEV (reference sequence). This CDR3 has 14 amino acids. CDR3 sequence: CASEGSGRVKEQYF. CDR3 nucleotides: TGTGCCAGCGAGGGTAGCGGGAGGGTGAAAGAGCAGTACTTC.

The chain has TRBV5-1 and TRBJ2-2; TRBD2 matches at 9 bases. Unmatched junction bases numbered 9, after V lost 4 bases and J lost 5 bases. There are 16 residues in the CDR3. Germline V CDR1 and CDR2: SGHRS, YFSETQ. The CDR3 DNA reads TGCGCCAGCAGCGGGGTAGCGGGAGTATGGACCGGGGAGCTGTTTTTT. It specifies CASSGVAGVWTGELFF.

Ten or more counts support this clonotype. J is TRBJ1-5 and V is TRBV20-1, with 8 bases fitting TRBD1. The CDR3 runs to 13 residues. V shed 4 bases and J 6 bases; nucleotides not matched to a gene: 5. CDR1 is DFQATT, CDR2 SNEGSKA, per germline (reference sequence). CDR3 protein: CSATGGLSQPQHF. CDR3 bases: TGCAGTGCTACAGGGGGCCTTAGTCAGCCCCAGCATTTT.

This clonotype was recorded many times. The chain links TRBV7-9 to TRBJ2-7; D is tentatively TRBD1 or TRBD2 (5 bases each). The CDR3 spans 15 residues. V lost 3 bases and J 3 bases, leaving 15 bases between the germline ends. Germline loops: CDR1 SEHNR, CDR2 FQNEAQ (reference sequence). The CDR3 coding sequence is TGTGCCAGCAGCTTTCAGGGAGCAGCTCTCTACGAGCAGTACTTC. Its translation is CASSFQGAALYEQYF.

In its sample, this clonotype was seen a few times. The chain joins TRBV12-5 to TRBJ1-3; TRBD1 agrees at 8 bases. This CDR3 has 15 residues. J gave up 4 bases and V 1 base, and 3 bases lay outside the gene matches. Germline V gene sequence: CDR1 LGHNT, CDR2 FRNRAP. CDR3 sequence reads: CASGLEGTGGNTIYF. The CDR3 DNA follows: TGTGCTAGTGGTTTGGAAGGGACAGGAGGAAACACCATATATTTT. Supplemented by reference TRBV12-5 and TRBJ1-3, the full variable domain reads DARVTQTPRHKVTEMGQEVTMRCQPILGHNTVFWYRQTMMQGLELLAYFRNRAPLDDSGMPKDRFSAEMPDATLATLKIQPSEPRDSAVYFCASGLEGTGGNTIYFGEGSWLTVV.

This clonotype was counted many times. The J gene is TRBJ2-7, the V gene TRBV2, with 7 bases identical to TRBD2. The CDR3 sequence is 14 residues long. Trimming took 5 bases from V and 3 from J; bases not matched to a gene: 7. Germline V gene sequence: CDR1 SNHLY, CDR2 FYNNEI. CDR3 nucleotides: TGTGCCAGCAGTCCAGAGGCGGGAGACTACGAGCAGTACTTC. Amino acids: CASSPEAGDYEQYF.

This clonotype was seen repeatedly, ten times or more. J is TRBJ2-7 and V is TRBV10-2; 10 bases align to TRBD2. The ends lost 3 bases at V and 2 bases at J; junction bases unmatched: 7. The CDR3 runs 16 residues. Germline values: CDR1 WSHSY, CDR2 SAAADI. In nucleotides, the CDR3 is TGCGCCAGCAGTGATCTAGCGGGAGTTCAACCCTACGAGCAGTACTTC. Translating it yields CASSDLAGVQPYEQYF.

The chain links TRBV20-1 to TRBJ2-7, with TRBD2 identical over 9 bases. V was clipped by 1 base and J by 4 bases; unmatched bases: 5. The V gene's germline CDR1 is DFQATT and CDR2 SNEGSKA (reference sequence). The CDR3 contains 14 residues. CDR3 DNA sequence: TGCAGTGCTAGAGCGACTAGCGGAGGGTACGAGCAGTACTTC. Translated, it gives CSARATSGGYEQYF.

This clonotype turned up a few times. The chain employs TRBV15 and TRBJ2-7; 8 bases agree with TRBD1. Germline CDR1 is LNHNV and CDR2 is YYDKDF (reference sequence). V lost 0 bases, J lost 0 bases, and 4 bases stayed unmatched. The CDR3 length is 16 residues. For the CDR3, the DNA is TGTGCCACCAGCAGAGATCTAGGGACAGGCTCCTACGAGCAGTACTTC. Its protein product is CATSRDLGTGSYEQYF.

The chain has TRBV18 and TRBJ1-2; the D gene is possibly TRBD1 (6 bases). The germline CDR1 and CDR2 sequences are KGHSH and LQKENI. The CDR3 is made up of 15 amino acids. Between the trimmed V and J ends, which lost 3 bases and 4 bases, there was a span of 15 bases. As DNA, the CDR3 is TGTGCCAGCTCACCTCTCTCAGGGGAAGGCTATGGCTACACCTTC. Translated, it gives CASSPLSGEGYGYTF.

This clonotype was recorded at least ten times. The rearrangement uses TRBV7-6 and TRBJ2-7; no reliable D call. Trimming stripped 1 base from V and 3 bases from J, with 10 bases between. CDR3 size: 14 residues. Germline V gene lookup returns CDR1 SGHVS and CDR2 FNYEAQ. The CDR3 DNA follows: TGTGCCAGCAGCTTAGGTGGGGAAGACTACGAGCAGTACTTC. Amino acid sequence: CASSLGGEDYEQYF.

The chain employs TRBV9 and TRBJ1-2; D gene unclear. CDR3 length: 13 amino acids. The V gene's germline CDR1 is SGDLS and CDR2 YYNGEE. Trimming shortened V by 5 bases and J by 4 bases, and 12 bases separated the two germline ends. CDR3 DNA sequence: TGTGCCAGCAGAGACGAAGGAACCTATGGCTACACCTTC. Protein product: CASRDEGTYGYTF. The complete variable domain, with remaining parts taken from reference TRBV9 and TRBJ1-2, reads DSGVTQTPKHLITATGQRVTLRCSPRSGDLSVYWYQQSLDQGLQFLIQYYNGEERAKGNILERFSAQQFPDLHSELNLSSLELGDSALYFCASRDEGTYGYTFGSGTRLTVV.

The V call is TRBV20-1, the J call TRBJ1-2; no clear D gene. In germline, CDR1 is DFQATT, CDR2 SNEGSKA (reference sequence). V was cut by 6 bases and J by 4 bases, with 15 bases left in between. The CDR3 has 13 amino acids. The CDR3 sequence: CSALIQRTYGYTF. DNA of the CDR3: TGCAGTGCCTTAATACAGAGAACCTATGGCTACACCTTC.

The chain links TRBV9 to TRBJ2-5; TRBD2 aligns across 10 bases. Trimming cost V 0 bases and J 3 bases; bases outside gene matches: 8. The germline V gene has CDR1 SGDLS and CDR2 YYNGEE. The CDR3 is made up of 17 amino acids. In DNA, the CDR3 is TGTGCCAGCAGCGTAGGTTCGCTAGCGGGAGCTAAAGAGACCCAGTACTTC. This gives the protein CASSVGSLAGAKETQYF.

In its sample, this clonotype was seen many times. The chain links TRBV6-1 to TRBJ1-5; D is unclear. Trimming cost V 9 bases and J 0 bases, with 12 bases left between them. Looked up from germline, CDR1 is MNHNS and CDR2 is SASEGT. The CDR3 extends over 14 amino acids. CDR3 loop: CASLRAYSNQPQHF. The CDR3 bases are TGTGCCAGTCTTCGCGCGTATAGCAATCAGCCCCAGCATTTT.

This clonotype was counted ten times or more. V is TRBV20-1 and J is TRBJ1-6, with D perhaps matching TRBD1 (5 bases). The CDR3 is 15 amino acids. Per germline, CDR1 DFQATT and CDR2 SNEGSKA (reference sequence). V lost 2 bases and J 5 bases, leaving 13 bases between the germline ends. In DNA form, the CDR3 reads TGCAGTGCTAGACCCGCGACAGCGAATAATTCACCCCTCCACTTT. This sequence encodes CSARPATANNSPLHF.

This clonotype was recorded at least ten times. V is TRBV28 and J is TRBJ2-7, with no clear D. V dropped 2 bases and J dropped 6 bases, with 8 bases sitting between them. Germline lookup yields CDR1 MDHEN and CDR2 SYDVKM. CDR3 length: 12 residues. Here the CDR3 reads CASSLRRLEQYF. CDR3 nucleotides: TGTGCCAGCAGTTTACGGCGGCTCGAGCAGTACTTC.